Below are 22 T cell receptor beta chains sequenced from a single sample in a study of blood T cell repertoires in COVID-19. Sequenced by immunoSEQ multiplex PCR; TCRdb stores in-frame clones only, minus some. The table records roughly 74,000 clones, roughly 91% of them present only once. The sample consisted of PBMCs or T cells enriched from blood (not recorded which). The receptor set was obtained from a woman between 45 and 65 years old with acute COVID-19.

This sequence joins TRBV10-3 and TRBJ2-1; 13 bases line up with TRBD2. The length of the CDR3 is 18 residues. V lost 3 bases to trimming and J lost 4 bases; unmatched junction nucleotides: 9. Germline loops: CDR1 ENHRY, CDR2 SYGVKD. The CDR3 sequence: CAISDLGTSGNSYNEQFF. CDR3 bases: TGTGCCATCAGTGATTTAGGGACTAGCGGGAACTCGTACAATGAGCAGTTCTTC.

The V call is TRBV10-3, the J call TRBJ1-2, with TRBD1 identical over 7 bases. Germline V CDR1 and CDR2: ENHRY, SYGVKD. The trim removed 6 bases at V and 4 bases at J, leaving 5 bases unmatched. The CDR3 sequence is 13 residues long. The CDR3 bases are TGTGCCATCAGCGAAGGGACAGTCTATGGCTACACCTTC. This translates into CAISEGTVYGYTF.

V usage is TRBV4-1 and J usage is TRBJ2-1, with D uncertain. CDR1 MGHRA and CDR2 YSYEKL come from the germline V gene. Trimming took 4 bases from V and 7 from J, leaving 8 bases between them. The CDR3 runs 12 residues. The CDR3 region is CASSPNGNEQFF. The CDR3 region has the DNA TGCGCCAGCAGCCCTAACGGGAATGAGCAGTTCTTC.

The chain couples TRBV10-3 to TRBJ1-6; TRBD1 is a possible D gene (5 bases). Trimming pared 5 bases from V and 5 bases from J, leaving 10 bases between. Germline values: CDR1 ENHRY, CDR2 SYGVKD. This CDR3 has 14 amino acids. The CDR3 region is CAISIDSHNSPLHF. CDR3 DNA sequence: TGTGCCATCAGTATTGACAGTCATAATTCACCCCTCCACTTT.

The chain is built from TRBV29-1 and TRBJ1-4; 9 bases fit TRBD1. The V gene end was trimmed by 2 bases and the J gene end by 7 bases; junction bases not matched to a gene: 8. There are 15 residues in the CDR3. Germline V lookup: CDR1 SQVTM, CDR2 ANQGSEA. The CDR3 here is CSVEPTGTGSEKLFF. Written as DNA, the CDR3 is TGCAGCGTTGAACCCACCGGGACAGGGTCTGAAAAACTGTTTTTT.

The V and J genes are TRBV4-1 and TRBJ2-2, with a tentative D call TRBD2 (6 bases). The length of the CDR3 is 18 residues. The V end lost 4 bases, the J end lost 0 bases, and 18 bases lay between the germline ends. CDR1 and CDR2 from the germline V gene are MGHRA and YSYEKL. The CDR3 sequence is CASSRQTSHITNTGELFF. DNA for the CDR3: TGCGCCAGCAGCCGTCAAACTAGCCACATTACGAACACCGGGGAGCTGTTTTTT.

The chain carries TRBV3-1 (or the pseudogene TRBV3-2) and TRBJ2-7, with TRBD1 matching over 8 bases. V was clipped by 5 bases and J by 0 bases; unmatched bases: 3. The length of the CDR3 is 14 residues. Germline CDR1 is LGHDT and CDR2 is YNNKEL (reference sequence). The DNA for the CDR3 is TGTGCCAGCAGCTCAGGGACAGGCTCCTACGAGCAGTACTTC. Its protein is CASSSGTGSYEQYF.

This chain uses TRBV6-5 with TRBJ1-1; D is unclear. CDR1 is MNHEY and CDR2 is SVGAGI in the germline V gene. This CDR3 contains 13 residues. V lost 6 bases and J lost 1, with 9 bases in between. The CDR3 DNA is TGTGCCAGCAGGGACTCCAGGAACACTGAAGCTTTCTTT. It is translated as CASRDSRNTEAFF.

CDR3 region: CASSSSDTNGYTF. CDR3 in DNA: TGTGCCAGCAGCTCCTCGGACACTAATGGCTACACCTTC. The genes are TRBV7-3 and TRBJ1-2, with D perhaps matching TRBD1 (5 bases). CDR1 and CDR2 from the germline V gene are SGHTA and FQGTGA. The CDR3 runs to 13 residues. The V end was cut by 4 bases, the J end by 6 bases, with 12 bases between.

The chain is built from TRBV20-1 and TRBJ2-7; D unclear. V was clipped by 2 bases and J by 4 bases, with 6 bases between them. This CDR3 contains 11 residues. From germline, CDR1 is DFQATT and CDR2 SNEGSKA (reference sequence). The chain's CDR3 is CSARSIYEQYF. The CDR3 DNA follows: TGCAGTGCTAGATCTATATACGAGCAGTACTTC.

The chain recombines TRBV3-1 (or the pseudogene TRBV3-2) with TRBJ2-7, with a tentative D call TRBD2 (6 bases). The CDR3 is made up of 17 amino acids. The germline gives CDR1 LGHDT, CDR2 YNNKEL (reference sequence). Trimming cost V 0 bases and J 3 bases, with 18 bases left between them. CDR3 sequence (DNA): TGTGCCAGCAGCCAAGAAAACGGCGGGACGGGGATCTACGAGCAGTACTTC. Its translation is CASSQENGGTGIYEQYF.

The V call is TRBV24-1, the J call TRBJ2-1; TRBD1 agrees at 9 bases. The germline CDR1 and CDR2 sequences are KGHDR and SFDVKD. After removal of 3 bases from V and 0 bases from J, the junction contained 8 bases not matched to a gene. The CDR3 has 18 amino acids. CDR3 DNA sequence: TGTGCCACCAGTGATCCCTCCTCGACAGGGGGCTCCTACAATGAGCAGTTCTTC. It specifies CATSDPSSTGGSYNEQFF.

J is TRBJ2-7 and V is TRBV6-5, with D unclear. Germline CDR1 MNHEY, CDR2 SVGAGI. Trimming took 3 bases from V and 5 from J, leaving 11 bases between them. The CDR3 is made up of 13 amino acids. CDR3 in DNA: TGTGCCAGCAGTTATCAGCGTACCCACGAGCAGTACTTC. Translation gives CASSYQRTHEQYF.

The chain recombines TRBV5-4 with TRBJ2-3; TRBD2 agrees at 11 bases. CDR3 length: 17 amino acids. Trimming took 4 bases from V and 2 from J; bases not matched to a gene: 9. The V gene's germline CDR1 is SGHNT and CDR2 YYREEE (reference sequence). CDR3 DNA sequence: TGTGCCAGCAGCGGGACCGGGACTAGCGGAACCACAGATACGCAGTATTTT. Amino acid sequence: CASSGTGTSGTTDTQYF.

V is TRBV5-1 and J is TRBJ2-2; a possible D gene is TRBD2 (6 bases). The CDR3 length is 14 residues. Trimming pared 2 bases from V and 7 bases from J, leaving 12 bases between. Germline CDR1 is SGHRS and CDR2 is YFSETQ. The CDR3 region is CASSFGGQNGELFF. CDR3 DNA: TGCGCCAGCAGCTTTGGAGGGCAGAACGGGGAGCTGTTTTTT.

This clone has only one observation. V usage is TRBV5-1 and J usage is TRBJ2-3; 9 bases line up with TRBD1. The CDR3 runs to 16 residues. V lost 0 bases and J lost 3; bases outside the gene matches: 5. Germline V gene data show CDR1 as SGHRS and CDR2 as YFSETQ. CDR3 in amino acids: CASSLETGQGTDTQYF. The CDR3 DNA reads TGCGCCAGCAGCTTGGAAACGGGACAGGGAACAGATACGCAGTATTTT.

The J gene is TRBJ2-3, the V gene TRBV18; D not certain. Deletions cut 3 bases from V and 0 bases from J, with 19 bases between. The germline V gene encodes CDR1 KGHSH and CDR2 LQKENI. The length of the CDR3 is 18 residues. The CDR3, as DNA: TGTGCCAGCTCACCTCGTCTGGAGAGCCTGGAGAGCACAGATACGCAGTATTTT. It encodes CASSPRLESLESTDTQYF.

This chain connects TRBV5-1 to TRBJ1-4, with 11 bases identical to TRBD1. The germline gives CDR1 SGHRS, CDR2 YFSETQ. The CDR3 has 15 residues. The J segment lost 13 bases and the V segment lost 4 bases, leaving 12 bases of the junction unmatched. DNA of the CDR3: TGCGCCAGCAGCCCTGGGACAGGGGGAGAAACGGCACTGTTTTTT. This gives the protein CASSPGTGGETALFF.

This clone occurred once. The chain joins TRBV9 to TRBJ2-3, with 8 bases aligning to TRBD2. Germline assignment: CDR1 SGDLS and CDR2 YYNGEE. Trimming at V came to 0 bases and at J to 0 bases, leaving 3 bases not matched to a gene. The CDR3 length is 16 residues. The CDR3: CASSVEAGVSTDTQYF. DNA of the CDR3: TGTGCCAGCAGCGTAGAAGCGGGAGTGAGCACAGATACGCAGTATTTT.

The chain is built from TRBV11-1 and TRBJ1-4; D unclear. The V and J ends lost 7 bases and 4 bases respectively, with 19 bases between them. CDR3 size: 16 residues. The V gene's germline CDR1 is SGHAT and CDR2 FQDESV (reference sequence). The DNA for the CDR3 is TGTGCCAGCATAGTAAGACTCTCGGGGTATAATGAAAAACTGTTTTTT. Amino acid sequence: CASIVRLSGYNEKLFF.

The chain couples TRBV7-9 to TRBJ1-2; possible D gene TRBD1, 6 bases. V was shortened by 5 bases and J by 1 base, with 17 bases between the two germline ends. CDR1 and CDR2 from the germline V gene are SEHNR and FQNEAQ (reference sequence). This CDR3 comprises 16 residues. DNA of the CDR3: TGTGCCAGCAGCACGACGGACAGCCCCCTTAACTATGGCTACACCTTC. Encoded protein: CASSTTDSPLNYGYTF.

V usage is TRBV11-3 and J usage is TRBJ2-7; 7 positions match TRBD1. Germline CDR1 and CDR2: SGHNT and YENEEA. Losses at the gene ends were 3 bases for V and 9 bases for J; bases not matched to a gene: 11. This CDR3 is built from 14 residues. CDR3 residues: CASSFGQVGSGQYF. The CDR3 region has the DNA TGTGCCAGCAGCTTCGGACAGGTTGGATCAGGGCAGTACTTC.